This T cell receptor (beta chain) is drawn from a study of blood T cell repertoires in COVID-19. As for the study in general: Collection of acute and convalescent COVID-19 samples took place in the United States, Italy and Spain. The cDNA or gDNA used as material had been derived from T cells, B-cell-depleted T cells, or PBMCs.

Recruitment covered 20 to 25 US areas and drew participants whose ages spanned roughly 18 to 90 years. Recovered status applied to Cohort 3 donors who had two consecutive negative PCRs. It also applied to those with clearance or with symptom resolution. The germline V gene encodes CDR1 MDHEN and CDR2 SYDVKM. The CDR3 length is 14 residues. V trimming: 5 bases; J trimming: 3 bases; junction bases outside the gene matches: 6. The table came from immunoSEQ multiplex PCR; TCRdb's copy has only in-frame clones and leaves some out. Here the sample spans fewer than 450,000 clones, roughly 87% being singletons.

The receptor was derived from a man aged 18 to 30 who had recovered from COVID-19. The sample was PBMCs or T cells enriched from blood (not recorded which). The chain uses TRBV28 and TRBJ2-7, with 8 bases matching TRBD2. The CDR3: CASSEESGSYEQYF. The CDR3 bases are TGTGCCAGCAGTGAAGAAAGCGGGAGCTACGAGCAGTACTTC.